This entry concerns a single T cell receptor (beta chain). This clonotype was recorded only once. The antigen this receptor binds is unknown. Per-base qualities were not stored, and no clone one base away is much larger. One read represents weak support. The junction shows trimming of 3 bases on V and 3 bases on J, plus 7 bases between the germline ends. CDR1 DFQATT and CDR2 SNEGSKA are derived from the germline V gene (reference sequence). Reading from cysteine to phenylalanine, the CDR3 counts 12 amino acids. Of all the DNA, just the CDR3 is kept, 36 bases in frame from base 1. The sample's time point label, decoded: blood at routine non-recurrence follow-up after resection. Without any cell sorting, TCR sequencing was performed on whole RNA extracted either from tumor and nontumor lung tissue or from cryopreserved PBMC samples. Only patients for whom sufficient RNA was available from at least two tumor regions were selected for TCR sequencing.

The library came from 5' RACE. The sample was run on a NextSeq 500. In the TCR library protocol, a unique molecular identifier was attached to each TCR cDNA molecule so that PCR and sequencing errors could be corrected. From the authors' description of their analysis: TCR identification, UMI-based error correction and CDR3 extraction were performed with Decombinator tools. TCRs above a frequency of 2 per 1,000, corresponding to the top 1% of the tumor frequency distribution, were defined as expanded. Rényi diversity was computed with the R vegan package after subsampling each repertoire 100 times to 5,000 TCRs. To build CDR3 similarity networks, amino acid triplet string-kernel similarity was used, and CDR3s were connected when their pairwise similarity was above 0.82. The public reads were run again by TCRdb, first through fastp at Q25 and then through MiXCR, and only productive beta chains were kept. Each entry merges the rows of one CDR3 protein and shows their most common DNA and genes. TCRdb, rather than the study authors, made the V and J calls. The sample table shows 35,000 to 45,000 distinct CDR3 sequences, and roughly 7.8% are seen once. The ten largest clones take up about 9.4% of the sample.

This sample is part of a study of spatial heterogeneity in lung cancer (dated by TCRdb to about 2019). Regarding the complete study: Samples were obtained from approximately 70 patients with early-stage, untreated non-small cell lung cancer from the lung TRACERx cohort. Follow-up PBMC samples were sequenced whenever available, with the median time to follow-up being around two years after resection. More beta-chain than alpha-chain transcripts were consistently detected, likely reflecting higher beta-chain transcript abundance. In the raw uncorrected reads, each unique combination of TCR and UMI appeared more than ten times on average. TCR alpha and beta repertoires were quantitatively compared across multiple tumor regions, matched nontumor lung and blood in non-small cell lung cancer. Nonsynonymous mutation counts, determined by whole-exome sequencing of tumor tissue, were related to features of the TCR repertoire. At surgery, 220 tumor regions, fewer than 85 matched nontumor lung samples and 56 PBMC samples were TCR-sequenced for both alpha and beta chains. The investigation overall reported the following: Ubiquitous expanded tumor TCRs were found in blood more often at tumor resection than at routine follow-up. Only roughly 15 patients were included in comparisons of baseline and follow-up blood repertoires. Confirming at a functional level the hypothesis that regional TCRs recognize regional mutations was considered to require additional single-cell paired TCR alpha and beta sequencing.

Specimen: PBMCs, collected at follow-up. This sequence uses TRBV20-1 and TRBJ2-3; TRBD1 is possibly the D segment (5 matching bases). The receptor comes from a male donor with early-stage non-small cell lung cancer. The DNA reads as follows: TGCAGTGCTAGCAGGGAAACAGATACGCAGTATTTT. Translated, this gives CSASRETDTQYF.